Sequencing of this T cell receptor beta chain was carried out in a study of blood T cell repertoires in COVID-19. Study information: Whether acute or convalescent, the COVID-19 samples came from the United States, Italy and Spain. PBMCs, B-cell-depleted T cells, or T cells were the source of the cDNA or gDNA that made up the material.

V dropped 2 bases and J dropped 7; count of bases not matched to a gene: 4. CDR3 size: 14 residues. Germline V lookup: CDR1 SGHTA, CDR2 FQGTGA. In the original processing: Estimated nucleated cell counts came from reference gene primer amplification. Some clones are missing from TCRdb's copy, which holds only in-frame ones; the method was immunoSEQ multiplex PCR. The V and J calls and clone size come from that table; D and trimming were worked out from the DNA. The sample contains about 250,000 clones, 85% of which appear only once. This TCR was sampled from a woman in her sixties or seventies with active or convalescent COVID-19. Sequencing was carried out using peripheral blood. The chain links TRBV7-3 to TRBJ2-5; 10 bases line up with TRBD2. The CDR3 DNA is TGTGCCAGCAGCTTAGCTAGCGGGAGCGGGACCCAGTACTTC. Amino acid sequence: CASSLASGSGTQYF.